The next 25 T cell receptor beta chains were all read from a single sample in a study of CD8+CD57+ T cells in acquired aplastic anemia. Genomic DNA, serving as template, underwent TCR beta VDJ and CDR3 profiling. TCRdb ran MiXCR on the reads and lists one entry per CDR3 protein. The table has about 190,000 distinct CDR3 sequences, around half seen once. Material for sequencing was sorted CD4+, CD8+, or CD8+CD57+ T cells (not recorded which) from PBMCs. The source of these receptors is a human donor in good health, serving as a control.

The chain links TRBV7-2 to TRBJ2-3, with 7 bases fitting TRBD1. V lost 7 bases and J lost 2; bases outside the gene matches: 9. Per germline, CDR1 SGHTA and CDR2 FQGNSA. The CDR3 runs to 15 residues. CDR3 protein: CASTPTGINTDTQYF. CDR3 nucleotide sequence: TGTGCCAGCACCCCGACAGGGATCAACACAGATACGCAGTATTTT.

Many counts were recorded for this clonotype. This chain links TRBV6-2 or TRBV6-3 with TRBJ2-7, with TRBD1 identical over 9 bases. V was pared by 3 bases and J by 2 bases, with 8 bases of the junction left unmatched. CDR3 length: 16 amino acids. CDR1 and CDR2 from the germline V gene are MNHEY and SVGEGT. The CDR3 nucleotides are TGTGCCAGCAGTTATTCCGGGACAGGGTTGGCCTACGAGCAGTACTTC. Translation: CASSYSGTGLAYEQYF.

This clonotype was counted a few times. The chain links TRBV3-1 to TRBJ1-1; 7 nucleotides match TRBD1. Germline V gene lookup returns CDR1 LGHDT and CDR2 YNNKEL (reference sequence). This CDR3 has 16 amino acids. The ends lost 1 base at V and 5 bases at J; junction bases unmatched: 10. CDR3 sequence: CASSQVARGGRTEAFF. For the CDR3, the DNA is TGTGCCAGCAGCCAAGTCGCCAGGGGGGGTCGGACTGAAGCTTTCTTT.

This chain's CDR3 is CASSVGDRENSPLHF. CDR3 in DNA: TGTGCCAGCAGCGTAGGAGACAGGGAAAATTCACCCCTCCACTTT. The chain links TRBV9 to TRBJ1-6, with TRBD1 identical over 7 bases. Germline trimming cut 0 bases from V and 7 bases from J; bases unmatched to any gene: 4. CDR1 is SGDLS and CDR2 is YYNGEE in the germline V gene. The CDR3 runs 15 residues.

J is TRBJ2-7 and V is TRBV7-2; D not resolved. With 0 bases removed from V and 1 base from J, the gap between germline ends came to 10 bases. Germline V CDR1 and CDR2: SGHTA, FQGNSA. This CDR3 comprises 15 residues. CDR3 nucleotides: TGTGCCAGCAGCTTAGCGCTTCTGACGTCCTACGAGCAGTACTTC. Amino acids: CASSLALLTSYEQYF. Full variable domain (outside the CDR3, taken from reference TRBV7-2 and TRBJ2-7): GAGVSQSPSNKVTEKGKDVELRCDPISGHTALYWYRQSLGQGLEFLIYFQGNSAPDKSGLPSDRFSAERTGGSVSTLTIQRTQQEDSAVYLCASSLALLTSYEQYFGPGTRLTVT.

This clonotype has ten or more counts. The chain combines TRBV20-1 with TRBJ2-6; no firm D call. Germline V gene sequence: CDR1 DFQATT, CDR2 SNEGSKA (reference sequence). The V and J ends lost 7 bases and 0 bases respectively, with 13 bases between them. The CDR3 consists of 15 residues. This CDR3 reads CSVKGPPSGANVLTF. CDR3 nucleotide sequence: TGCAGTGTCAAGGGTCCTCCCTCTGGGGCCAACGTCCTGACTTTC.

The CDR3 nucleotides read TGCAGTGCTAGAGATGGACTCACCTACGAGCAGTACTTC. Amino acid sequence: CSARDGLTYEQYF. V is TRBV20-1 and J is TRBJ2-7, with D perhaps TRBD2 (5 bases). Germline V gene sequence: CDR1 DFQATT, CDR2 SNEGSKA (reference sequence). V gave up 0 bases and J gave up 2 bases, with 8 bases separating them. The CDR3 covers 13 residues.

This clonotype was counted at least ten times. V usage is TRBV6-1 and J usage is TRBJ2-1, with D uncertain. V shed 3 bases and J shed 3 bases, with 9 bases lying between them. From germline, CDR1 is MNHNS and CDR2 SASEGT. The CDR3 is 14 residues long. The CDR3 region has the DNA TGTGCCAGCAGTGAGATGCTAGTCTACAATGAGCAGTTCTTC. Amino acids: CASSEMLVYNEQFF.

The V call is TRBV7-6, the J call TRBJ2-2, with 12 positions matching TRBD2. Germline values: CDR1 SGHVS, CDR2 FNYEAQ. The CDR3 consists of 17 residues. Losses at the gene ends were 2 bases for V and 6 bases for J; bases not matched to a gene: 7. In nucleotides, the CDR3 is TGTGCCAGCAGCTTAAGGGCTAGCGGGGGGGCGTCCGGGGAGCTGTTTTTT. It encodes CASSLRASGGASGELFF. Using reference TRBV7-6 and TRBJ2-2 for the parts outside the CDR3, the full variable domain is GAGVSQSPRYKVTKRGQDVALRCDPISGHVSLYWYRQALGQGPEFLTYFNYEAQQDKSGLPNDRFSAERPEGSISTLTIQRTEQRDSAMYRCASSLRASGGASGELFFGEGSRLTVL.

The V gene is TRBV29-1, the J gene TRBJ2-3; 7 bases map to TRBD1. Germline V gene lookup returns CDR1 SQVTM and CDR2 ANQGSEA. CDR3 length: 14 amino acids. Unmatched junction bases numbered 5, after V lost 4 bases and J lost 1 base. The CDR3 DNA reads TGCAGCGTTGTAGGGGGCAAAGGCACAGATACGCAGTATTTT. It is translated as CSVVGGKGTDTQYF.

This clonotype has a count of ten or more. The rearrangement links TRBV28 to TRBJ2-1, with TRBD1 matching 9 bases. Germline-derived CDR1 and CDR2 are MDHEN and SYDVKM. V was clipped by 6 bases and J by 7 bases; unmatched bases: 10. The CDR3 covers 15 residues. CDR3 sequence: CASRLSGTGLNEQFF. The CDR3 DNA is TGTGCCAGCAGACTCTCCGGGACAGGGCTAAATGAGCAGTTCTTC.

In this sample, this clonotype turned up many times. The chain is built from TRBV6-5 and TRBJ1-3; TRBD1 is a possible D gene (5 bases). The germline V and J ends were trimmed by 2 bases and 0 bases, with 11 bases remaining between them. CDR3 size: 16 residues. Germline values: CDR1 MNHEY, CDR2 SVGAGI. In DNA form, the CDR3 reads TGTGCCAGCAGTTACGCGAGGGACTTCTCTGGAAACACCATATATTTT. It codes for CASSYARDFSGNTIYF.

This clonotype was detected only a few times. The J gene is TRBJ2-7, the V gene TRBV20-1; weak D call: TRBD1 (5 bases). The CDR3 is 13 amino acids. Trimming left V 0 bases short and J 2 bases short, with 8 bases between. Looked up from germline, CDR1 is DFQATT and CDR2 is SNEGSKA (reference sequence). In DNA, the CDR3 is TGCAGTGCTAGAGATGGGGCGGCCTACGAGCAGTACTTC. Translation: CSARDGAAYEQYF.

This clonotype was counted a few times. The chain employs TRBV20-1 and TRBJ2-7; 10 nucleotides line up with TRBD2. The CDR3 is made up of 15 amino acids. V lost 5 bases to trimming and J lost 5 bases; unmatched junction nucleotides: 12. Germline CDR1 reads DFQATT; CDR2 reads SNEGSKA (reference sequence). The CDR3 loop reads CSAWTTKLAGNEQYF. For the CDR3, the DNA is TGCAGTGCTTGGACGACCAAACTAGCGGGGAACGAGCAGTACTTC.

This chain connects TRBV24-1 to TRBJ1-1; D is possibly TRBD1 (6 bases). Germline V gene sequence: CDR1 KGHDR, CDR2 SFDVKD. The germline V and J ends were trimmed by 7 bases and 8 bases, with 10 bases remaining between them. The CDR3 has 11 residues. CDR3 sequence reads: CATSGDREAFF. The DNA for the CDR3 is TGTGCCACCAGCGGTGACAGGGAAGCTTTCTTT.

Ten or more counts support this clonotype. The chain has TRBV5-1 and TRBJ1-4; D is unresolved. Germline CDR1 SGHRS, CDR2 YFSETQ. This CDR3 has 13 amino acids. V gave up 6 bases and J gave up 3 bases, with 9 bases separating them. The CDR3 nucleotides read TGCGCCAGCACCGGGGAGGCTAATGAAAAACTGTTTTTT. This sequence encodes CASTGEANEKLFF.

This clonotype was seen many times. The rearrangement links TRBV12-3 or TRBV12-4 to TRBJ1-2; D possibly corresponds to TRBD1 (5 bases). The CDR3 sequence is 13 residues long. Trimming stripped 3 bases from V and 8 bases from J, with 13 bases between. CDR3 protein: CASSFGRQRGYTF. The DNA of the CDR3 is TGTGCCAGCAGTTTCGGAAGACAGAGGGGCTACACCTTC.

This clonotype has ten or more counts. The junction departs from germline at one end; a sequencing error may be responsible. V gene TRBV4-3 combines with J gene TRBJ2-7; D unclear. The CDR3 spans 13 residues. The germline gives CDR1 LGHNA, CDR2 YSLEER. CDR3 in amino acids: CASSQETGVLPSF. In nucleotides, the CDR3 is TGCGCCAGCAGCCAAGAGACCGGAGTACTACCTTCTTTC.

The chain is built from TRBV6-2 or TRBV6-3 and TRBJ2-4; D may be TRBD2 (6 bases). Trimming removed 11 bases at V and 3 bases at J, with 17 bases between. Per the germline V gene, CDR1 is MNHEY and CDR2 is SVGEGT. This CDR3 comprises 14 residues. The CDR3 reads CASAPGEVKNIQYF. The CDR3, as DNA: TGTGCCTCCGCCCCGGGGGAGGTCAAAAACATTCAGTACTTC.

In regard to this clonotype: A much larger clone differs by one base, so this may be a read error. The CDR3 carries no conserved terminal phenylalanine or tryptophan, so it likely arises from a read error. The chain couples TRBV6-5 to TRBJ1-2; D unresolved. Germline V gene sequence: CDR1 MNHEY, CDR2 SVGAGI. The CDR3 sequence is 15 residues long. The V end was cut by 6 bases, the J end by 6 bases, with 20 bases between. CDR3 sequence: CASSFSDRLRDGYTL. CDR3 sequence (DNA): TGTGCCAGCAGCTTTAGCGACCGGCTTAGGGATGGCTACACCCTC.

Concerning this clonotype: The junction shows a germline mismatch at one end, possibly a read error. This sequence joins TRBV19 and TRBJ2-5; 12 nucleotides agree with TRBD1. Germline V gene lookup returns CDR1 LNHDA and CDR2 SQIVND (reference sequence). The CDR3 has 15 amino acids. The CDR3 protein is CSSSPGTGGRETQYF. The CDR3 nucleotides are TGTTCCAGTAGTCCCGGGACAGGGGGCCGGGAGACCCAGTACTTC.

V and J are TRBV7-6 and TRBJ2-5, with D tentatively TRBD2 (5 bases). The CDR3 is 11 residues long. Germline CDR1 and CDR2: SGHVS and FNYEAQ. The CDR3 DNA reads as TGTGCTAGCGCGGACCAAGAGACCCAGTACTTC. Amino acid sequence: CASADQETQYF.

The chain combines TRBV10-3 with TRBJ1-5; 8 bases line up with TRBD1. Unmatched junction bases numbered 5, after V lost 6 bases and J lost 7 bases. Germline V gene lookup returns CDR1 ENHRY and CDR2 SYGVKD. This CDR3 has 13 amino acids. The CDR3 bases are TGTGCCATCAGCTTGGACAGGGTGCAGCCCCAGCATTTT. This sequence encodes CAISLDRVQPQHF.

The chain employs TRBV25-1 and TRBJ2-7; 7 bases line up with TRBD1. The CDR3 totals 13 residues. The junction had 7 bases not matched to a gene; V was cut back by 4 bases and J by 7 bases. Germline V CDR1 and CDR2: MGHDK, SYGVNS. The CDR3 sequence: CASSVDRVKEQYF. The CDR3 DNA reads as TGTGCCAGCAGTGTTGACAGGGTGAAGGAGCAGTACTTC.

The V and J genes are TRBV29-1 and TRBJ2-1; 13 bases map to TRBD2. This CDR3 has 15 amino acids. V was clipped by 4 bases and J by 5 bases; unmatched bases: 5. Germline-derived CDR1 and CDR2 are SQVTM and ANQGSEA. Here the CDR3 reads CSVAPTSGGNNEQFF. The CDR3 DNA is TGCAGCGTTGCACCGACTAGCGGGGGGAACAATGAGCAGTTCTTC.